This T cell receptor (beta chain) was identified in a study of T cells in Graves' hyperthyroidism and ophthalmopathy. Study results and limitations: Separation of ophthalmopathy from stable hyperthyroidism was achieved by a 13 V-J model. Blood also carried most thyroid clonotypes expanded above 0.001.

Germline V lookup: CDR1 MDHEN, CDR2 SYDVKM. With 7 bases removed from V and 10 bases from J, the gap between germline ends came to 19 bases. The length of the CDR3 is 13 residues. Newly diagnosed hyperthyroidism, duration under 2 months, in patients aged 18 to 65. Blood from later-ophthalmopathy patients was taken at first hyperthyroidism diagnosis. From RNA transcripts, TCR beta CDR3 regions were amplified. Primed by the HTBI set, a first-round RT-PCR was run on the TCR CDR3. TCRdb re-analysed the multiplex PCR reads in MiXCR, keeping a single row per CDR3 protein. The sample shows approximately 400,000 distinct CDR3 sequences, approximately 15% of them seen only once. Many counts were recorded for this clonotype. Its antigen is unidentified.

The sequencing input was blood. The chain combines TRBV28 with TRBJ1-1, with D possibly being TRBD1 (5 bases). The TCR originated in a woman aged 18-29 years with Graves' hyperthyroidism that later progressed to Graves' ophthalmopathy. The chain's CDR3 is CASILQPGRGAFF. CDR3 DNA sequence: TGTGCCAGCATCCTTCAGCCAGGGAGAGGAGCTTTCTTT.